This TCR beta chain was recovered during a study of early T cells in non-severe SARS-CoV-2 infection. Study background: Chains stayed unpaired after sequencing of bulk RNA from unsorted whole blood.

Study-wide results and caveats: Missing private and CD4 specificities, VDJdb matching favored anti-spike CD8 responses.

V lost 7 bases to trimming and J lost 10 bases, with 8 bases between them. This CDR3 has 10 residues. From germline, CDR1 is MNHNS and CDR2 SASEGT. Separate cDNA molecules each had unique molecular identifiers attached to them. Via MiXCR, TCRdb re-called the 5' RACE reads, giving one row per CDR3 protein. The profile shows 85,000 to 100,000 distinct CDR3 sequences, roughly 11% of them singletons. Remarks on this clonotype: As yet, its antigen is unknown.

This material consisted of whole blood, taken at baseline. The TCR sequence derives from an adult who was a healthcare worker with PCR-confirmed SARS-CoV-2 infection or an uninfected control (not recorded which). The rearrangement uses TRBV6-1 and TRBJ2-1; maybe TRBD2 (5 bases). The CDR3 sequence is CASNRLEQFF. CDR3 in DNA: TGTGCCAGCAACCGACTAGAGCAGTTCTTC.